This TCR beta chain stems from a study of identical twins. This clonotype was found many times. The antigen is undetermined. One entry per CDR3 protein, called by TCRdb with MiXCR from the 5' RACE reads. The profile shows hundreds of thousands of distinct CDR3 sequences, about 8.3% of them singletons. Germline V lookup: CDR1 SGHTA, CDR2 FQGNSA. CDR3 length: 16 residues. The germline V and J ends were trimmed by 1 base and 0 bases, with 10 bases remaining between them. The study's findings and limits: Excess twin sharing in beta out-of-frame sequences was weaker.

This same sample was also part of a study on yellow fever vaccine responses in identical twins.

This clonotype was sampled from a young woman in good health. The sample taken for sequencing was memory (CD45RO+) T cells sorted from blood. This rearrangement joins TRBV7-2 to TRBJ1-5, with D unresolved. CDR3: CASSLDFQLSNQPQHF. CDR3 nucleotide sequence: TGTGCCAGCAGCTTAGACTTTCAGCTTAGCAATCAGCCCCAGCATTTT. Filled out from reference TRBV7-2 and TRBJ1-5, the complete variable domain reads GAGVSQSPSNKVTEKGKDVELRCDPISGHTALYWYRQSLGQGLEFLIYFQGNSAPDKSGLPSDRFSAERTGGSVSTLTIQRTQQEDSAVYLCASSLDFQLSNQPQHFGDGTRLSIL.